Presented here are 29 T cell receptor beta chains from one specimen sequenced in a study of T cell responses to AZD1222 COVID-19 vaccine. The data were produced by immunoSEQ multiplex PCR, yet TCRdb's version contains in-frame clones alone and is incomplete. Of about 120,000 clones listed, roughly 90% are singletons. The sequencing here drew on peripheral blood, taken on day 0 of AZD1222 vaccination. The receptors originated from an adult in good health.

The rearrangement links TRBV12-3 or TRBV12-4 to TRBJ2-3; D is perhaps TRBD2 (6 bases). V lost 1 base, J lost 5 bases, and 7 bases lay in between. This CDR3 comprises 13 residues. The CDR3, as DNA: TGTGCCAGCAGTTTAGTCGGGGGAGATACGCAGTATTTT. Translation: CASSLVGGDTQYF.

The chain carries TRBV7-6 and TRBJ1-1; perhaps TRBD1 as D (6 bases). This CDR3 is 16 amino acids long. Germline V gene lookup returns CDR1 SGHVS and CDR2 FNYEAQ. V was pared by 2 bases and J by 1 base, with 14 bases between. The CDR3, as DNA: TGTGCCAGCAGCTTATATGGGGGCAGGGCGAACACTGAAGCTTTCTTT. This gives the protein CASSLYGGRANTEAFF.

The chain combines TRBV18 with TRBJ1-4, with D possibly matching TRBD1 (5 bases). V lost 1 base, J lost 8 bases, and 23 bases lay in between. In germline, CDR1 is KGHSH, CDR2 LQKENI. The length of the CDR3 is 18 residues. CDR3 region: CASSPRQLDLLGGEKLFF. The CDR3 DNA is TGTGCCAGCTCACCACGACAGCTTGATCTGCTCGGTGGGGAAAAACTGTTTTTT.

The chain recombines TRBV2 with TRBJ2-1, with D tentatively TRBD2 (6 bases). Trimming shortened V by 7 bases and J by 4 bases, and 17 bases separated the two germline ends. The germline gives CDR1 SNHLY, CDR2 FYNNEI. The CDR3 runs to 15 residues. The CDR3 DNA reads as TGTGCCAGCATCAAAAGGTCTAGCGCTTACAATGAGCAGTTCTTC. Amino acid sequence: CASIKRSSAYNEQFF.

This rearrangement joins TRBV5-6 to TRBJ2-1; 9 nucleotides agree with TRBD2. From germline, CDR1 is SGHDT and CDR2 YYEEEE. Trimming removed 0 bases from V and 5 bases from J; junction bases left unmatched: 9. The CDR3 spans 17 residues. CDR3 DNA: TGTGCCAGCAGCTTGGTAGGTGGTAGCGGGGGAGACAATGAGCAGTTCTTC. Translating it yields CASSLVGGSGGDNEQFF.

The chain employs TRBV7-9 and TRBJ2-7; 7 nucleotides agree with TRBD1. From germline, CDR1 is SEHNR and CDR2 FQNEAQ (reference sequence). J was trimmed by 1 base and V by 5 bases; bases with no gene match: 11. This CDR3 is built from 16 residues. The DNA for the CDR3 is TGTGCCAGCAGCCAACAGGGACAGATAAAATCCTACGAGCAGTACTTC. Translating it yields CASSQQGQIKSYEQYF.

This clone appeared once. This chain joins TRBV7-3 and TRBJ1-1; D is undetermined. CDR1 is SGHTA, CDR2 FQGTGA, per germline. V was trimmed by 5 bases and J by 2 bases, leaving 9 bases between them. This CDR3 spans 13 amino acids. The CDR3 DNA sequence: TGTGCCAGCAGCCTGACATTCAACACTGAAGCTTTCTTT. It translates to CASSLTFNTEAFF.

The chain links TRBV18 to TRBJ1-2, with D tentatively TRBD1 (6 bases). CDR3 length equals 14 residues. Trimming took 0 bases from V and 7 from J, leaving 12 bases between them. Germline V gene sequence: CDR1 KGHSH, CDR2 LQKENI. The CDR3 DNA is TGTGCCAGCTCACCACCGCCCGGGGGCGTTGGCTACACCTTC. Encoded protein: CASSPPPGGVGYTF.

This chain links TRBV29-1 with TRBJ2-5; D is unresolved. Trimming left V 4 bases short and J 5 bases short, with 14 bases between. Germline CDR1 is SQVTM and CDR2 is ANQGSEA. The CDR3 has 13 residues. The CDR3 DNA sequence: TGCAGCGTTGGATTAAACCTTCGGGAGACCCAGTACTTC. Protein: CSVGLNLRETQYF.

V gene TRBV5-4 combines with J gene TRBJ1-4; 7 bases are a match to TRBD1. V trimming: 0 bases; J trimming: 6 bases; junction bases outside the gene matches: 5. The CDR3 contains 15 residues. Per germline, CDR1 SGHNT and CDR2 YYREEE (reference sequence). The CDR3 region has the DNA TGTGCCAGCAGCTTGGTTGGACAGGCTTATGAAAAACTGTTTTTT. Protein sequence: CASSLVGQAYEKLFF.

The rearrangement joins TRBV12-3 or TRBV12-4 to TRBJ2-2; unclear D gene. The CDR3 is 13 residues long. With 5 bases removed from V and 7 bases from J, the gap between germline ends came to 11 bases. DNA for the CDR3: TGTGCCAGCAGTAAAGACCCCGTCGGGGAGCTGTTTTTT. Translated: CASSKDPVGELFF.

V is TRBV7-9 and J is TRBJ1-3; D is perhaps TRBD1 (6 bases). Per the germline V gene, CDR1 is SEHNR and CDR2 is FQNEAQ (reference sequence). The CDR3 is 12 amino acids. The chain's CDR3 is CRSGAVGNTIYF. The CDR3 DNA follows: TGTCGGTCGGGGGCGGTAGGAAACACCATATATTTT.

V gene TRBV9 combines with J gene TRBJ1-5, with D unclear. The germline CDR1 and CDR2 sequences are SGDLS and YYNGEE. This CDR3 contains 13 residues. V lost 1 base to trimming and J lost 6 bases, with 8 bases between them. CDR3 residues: CASSVSGSQPQHF. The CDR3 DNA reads TGTGCCAGCAGCGTATCGGGTAGTCAGCCCCAGCATTTT.

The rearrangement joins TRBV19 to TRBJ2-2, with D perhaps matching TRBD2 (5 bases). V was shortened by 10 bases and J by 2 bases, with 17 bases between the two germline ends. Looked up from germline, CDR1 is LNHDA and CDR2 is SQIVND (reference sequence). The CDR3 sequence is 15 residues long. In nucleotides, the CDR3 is TGTGCCACCGCCCGACCCGGGGTAAACACCGGGGAGCTGTTTTTT. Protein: CATARPGVNTGELFF.

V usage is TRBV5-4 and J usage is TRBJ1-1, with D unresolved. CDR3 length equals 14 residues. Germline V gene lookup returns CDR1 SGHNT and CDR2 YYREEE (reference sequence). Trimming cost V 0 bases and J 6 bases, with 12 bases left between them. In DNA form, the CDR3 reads TGTGCCAGCAGCTTGGTCGGAGGTTTCTCTGAAGCTTTCTTT. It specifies CASSLVGGFSEAFF.

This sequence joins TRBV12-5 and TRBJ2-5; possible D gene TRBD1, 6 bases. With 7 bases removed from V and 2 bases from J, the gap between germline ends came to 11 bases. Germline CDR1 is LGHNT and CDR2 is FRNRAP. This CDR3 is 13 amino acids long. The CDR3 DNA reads TGTGCTAGTGCCATGGACAGTCAAGAGACCCAGTACTTC. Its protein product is CASAMDSQETQYF.

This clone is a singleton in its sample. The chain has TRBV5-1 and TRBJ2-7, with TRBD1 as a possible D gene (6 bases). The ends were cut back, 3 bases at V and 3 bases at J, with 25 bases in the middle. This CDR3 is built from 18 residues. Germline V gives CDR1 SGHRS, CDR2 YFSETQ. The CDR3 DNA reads TGCGCCAGCAGCTGGGACACGCCAACCCCAGAAGCCATCTACGAGCAGTACTTC. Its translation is CASSWDTPTPEAIYEQYF.

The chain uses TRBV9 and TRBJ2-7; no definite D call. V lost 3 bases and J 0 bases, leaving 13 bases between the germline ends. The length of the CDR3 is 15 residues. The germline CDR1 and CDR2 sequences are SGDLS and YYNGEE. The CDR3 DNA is TGTGCCAGCAGCGAAGGCCTTCCGAGCTCCTACGAGCAGTACTTC. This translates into CASSEGLPSSYEQYF. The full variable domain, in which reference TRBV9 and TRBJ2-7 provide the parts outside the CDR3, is DSGVTQTPKHLITATGQRVTLRCSPRSGDLSVYWYQQSLDQGLQFLIQYYNGEERAKGNILERFSAQQFPDLHSELNLSSLELGDSALYFCASSEGLPSSYEQYFGPGTRLTVT.

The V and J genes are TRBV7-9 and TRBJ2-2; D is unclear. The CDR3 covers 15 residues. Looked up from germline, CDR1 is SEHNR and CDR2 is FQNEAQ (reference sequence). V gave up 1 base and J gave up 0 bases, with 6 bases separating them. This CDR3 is CASSLGQSNTGELFF. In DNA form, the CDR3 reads TGTGCCAGCAGCTTAGGGCAGTCGAACACCGGGGAGCTGTTTTTT.

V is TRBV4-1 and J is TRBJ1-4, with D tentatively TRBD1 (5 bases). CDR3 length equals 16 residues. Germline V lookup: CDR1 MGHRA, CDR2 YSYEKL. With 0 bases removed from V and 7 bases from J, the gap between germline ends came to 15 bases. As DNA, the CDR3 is TGCGCCAGCAGCCAAGATTGGAGGCCCCAGGGTGAAAAACTGTTTTTT. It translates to CASSQDWRPQGEKLFF.

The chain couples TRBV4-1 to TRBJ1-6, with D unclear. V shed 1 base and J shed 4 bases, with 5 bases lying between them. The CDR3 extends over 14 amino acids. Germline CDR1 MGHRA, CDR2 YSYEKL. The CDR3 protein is CASSQGGYNSPLHF. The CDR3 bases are TGCGCCAGCAGCCAAGGAGGGTATAATTCACCCCTCCACTTT.

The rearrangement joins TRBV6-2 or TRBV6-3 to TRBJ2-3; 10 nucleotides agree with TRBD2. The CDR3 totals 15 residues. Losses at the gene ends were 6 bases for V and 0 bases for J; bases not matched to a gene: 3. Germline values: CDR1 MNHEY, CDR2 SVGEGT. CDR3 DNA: TGTGCCAGCAGCTGGACTAGCGGAAGCACAGATACGCAGTATTTT. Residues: CASSWTSGSTDTQYF.

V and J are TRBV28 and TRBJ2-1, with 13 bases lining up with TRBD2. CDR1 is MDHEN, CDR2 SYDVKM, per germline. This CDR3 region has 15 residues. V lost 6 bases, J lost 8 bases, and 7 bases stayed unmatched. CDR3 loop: CASSPGLAGDYEQFF. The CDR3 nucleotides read TGTGCCAGCAGCCCTGGACTAGCGGGAGATTATGAGCAGTTCTTC.

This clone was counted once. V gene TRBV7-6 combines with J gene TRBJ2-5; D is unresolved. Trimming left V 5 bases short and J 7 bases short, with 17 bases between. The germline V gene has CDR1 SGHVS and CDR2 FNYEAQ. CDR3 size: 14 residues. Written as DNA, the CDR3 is TGTGCCAGCAGCCCAAATACACTCTCGGGGACCCAGTACTTC. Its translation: CASSPNTLSGTQYF.

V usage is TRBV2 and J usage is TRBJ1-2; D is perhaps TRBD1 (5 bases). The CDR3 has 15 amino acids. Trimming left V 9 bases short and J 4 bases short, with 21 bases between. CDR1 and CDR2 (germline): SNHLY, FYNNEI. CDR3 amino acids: CARGDAGSGIYGYTF. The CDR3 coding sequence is TGTGCCAGGGGGGACGCCGGGTCGGGGATCTATGGCTACACCTTC.

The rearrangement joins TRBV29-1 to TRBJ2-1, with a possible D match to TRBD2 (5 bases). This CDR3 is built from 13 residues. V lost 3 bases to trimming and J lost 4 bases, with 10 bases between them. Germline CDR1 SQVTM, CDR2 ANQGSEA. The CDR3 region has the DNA TGCAGCGTTGAGCCCGGGGAATACAATGAGCAGTTCTTC. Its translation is CSVEPGEYNEQFF.

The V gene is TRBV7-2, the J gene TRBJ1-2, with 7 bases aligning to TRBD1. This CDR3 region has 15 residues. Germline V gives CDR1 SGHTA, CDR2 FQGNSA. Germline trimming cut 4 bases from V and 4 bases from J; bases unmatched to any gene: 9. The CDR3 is CASSYPRTGAYGYTF. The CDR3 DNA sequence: TGTGCCAGCAGCTACCCTAGGACAGGCGCCTATGGCTACACCTTC.

CDR3 bases: TGTGCCAGCAGCCCGGGGGGGCCGATCTTTGGTGGCTACACCTTC. Translation gives CASSPGGPIFGGYTF. This chain links TRBV5-4 with TRBJ1-2; D might be TRBD1 (6 bases). The germline V gene has CDR1 SGHNT and CDR2 YYREEE (reference sequence). The CDR3 extends over 15 amino acids. V lost 4 bases, J lost 7 bases, and 20 bases lay in between.

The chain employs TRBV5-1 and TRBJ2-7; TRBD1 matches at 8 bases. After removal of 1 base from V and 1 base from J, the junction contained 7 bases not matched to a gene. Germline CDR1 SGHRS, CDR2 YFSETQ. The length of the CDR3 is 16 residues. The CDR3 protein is CASSLRPGTGSYEQYF. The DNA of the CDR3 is TGCGCCAGCAGCTTGCGTCCCGGGACAGGATCCTACGAGCAGTACTTC.